At least ten counts were recorded for the clone carrying this T cell receptor (beta chain). The CDR3 length is 15 residues. Trimming stripped 5 bases from V and 6 bases from J, with 16 bases between. From germline, CDR1 is KGHDR and CDR2 SFDVKD. TCRdb fed the reads into MiXCR, producing one record per CDR3 protein. The sample has some 220,000 distinct CDR3 sequences, 29% seen once. This entry is derived from a study of kidney transplant recipient with SARS-CoV-2 infection. The genes are TRBV24-1 and TRBJ2-1; a weak D match, TRBD1 (6 bases). The receptor comes from a male patient between 25 and 39 years old who had COVID-19 and was a kidney transplant recipient. The graft donor may have given rise to some T cells. The material was a blood sample, obtained at baseline and around day 120 from a kidney transplant recipient. The CDR3 coding sequence is TGTGCCACCAGTGGCCCAGGGGACCCTGGCAATGAGCAGTTCTTC. Amino acids: CATSGPGDPGNEQFF.